This T cell receptor (beta chain) is drawn from a study of shared clonotypes between healthy human individuals. Assay: immunoSEQ multiplex PCR; the TCRdb copy retains only in-frame clones and omits some. The top ten hold 0.1% to 0.15% of the sample, which has roughly 2 million clones, more than 90% seen once. Healthy adults negative for HIV, lacking recent acute infections or vaccinations, served as donors. Study-level points and caveats: Even with large depth, rarefaction showed that sorted-subset sequencing was incomplete. A generally larger estimated richness was seen in naive subsets than in memory subsets. Relative to their counterparts shared across all four donors, non-shared clonotypes exhibited diminished generation probabilities.

About this clone: Antigen: not known.

V dropped 0 bases and J dropped 11 bases, with 17 bases sitting between them. Germline V CDR1 and CDR2: LNHDA, SQIVND (reference sequence). CDR3 size: 15 residues. Source material: naive CD4+ T cells sorted from blood. Subset of the sample: CD45RA+ positively selected. The receptor was isolated from a man younger than 30 in good health. The chain couples TRBV19 to TRBJ1-5; no reliable D call. CDR3 sequence reads: CASSIDGRGETAQHF. The CDR3 DNA follows: TGTGCCAGTAGTATAGATGGGCGCGGGGAAACGGCCCAGCATTTT.